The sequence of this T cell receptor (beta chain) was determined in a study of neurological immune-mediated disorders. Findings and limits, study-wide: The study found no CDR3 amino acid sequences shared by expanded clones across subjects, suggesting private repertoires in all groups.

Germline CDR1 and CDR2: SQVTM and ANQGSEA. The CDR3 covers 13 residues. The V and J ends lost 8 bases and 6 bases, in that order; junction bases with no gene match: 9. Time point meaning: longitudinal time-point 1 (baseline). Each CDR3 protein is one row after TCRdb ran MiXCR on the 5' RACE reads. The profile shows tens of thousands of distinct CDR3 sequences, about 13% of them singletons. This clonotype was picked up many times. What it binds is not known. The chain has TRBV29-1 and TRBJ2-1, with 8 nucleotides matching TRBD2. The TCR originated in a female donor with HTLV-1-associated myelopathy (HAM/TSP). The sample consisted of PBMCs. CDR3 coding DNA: TGCAGCCAGCTAGCGGGTTTAAGCAATGAGCAGTTCTTC. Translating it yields CSQLAGLSNEQFF.